This TCR beta chain is drawn from a study of control samples from healthy donors and cancer patients. Germline V gene lookup returns CDR1 SGDLS and CDR2 YYNGEE. This CDR3 is 17 amino acids long. The junction had 12 bases not matched to a gene; V was cut back by 4 bases and J by 1 base. Sequencing was performed with immunoSEQ multiplex PCR; in TCRdb, only in-frame clones are kept and a portion is missing. The sample lists 150,000 to 200,000 clones; 80% to 90% were seen once. This clonotype was obtained from a man aged 25-40 years in good health. Sequences were obtained from blood. V and J are TRBV9 and TRBJ2-3, with 7 bases that match TRBD2. This CDR3 reads CASSSSFSGFGTDTQYF. The CDR3 region has the DNA TGTGCCAGCAGCTCCAGCTTTAGCGGGTTCGGCACAGATACGCAGTATTTT. Using reference TRBV9 and TRBJ2-3 for the parts outside the CDR3, the full variable domain is DSGVTQTPKHLITATGQRVTLRCSPRSGDLSVYWYQQSLDQGLQFLIQYYNGEERAKGNILERFSAQQFPDLHSELNLSSLELGDSALYFCASSSSFSGFGTDTQYFGPGTRLTVL.